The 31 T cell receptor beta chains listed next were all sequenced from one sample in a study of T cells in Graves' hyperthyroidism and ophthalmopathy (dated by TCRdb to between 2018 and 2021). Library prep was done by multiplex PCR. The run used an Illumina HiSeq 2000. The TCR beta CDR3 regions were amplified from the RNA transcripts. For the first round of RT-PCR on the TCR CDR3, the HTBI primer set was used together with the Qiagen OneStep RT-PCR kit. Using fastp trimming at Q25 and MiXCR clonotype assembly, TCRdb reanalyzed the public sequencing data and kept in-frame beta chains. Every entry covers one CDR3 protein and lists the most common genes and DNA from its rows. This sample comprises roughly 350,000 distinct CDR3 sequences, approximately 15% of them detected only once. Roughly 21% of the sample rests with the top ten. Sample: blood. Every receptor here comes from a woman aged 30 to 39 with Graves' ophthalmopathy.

The CDR3 DNA reads TGCGCCAGCAGTCCCCAGGGGGGGGACACCATATATTTT. This codes for CASSPQGGDTIYF. This chain uses TRBV10-2 with TRBJ1-3; 7 bases align to TRBD1. This CDR3 has 13 amino acids. CDR1 and CDR2 (germline): WSHSY, SAAADI. The J segment lost 8 bases and the V segment lost 5 bases, leaving 6 bases of the junction unmatched.

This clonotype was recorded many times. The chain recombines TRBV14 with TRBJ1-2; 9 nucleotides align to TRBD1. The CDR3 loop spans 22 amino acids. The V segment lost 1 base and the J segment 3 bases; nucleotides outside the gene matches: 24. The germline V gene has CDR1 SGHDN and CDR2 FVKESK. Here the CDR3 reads CASSQVIFFRDRESRGYYGYTF. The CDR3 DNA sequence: TGTGCCAGCAGCCAAGTTATTTTTTTTAGGGACAGGGAAAGCAGGGGGTACTATGGCTACACCTTC.

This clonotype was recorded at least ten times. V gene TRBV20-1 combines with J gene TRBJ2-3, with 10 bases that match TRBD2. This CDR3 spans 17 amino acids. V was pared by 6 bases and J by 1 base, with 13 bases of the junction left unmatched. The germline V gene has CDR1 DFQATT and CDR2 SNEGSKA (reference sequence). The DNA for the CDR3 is TGCAGTGCACCCTCCGTTAGCGGGGGGTCCCGCACAGATACGCAGTATTTT. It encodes CSAPSVSGGSRTDTQYF.

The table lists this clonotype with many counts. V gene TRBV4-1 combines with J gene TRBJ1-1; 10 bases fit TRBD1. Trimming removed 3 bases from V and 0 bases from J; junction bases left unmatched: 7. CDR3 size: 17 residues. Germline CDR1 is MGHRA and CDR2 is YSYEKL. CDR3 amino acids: CASSHGQGGAMNTEAFF. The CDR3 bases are TGCGCCAGCAGCCACGGACAGGGGGGCGCGATGAACACTGAAGCTTTCTTT.

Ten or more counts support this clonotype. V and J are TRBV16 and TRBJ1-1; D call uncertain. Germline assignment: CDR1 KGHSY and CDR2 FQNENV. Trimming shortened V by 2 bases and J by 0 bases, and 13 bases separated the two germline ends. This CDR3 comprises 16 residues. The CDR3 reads CASSQEVAGMNTEAFF. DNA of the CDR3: TGTGCCAGCAGCCAAGAGGTCGCGGGGATGAACACTGAAGCTTTCTTT.

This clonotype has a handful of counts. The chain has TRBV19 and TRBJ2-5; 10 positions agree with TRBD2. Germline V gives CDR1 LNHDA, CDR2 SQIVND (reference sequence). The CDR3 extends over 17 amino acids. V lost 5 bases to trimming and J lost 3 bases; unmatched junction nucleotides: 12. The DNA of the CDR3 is TGTGCCAGTAGTGGCCAGGGAGCGGGGGGGCCGGAAGAGACCCAGTACTTC. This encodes CASSGQGAGGPEETQYF.

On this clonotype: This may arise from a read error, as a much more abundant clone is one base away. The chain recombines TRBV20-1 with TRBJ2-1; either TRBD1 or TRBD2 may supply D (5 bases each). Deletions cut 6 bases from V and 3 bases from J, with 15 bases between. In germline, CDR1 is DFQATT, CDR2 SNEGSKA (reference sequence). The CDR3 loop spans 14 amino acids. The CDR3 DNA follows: TGCAGTGCCATTAGCAGGGACCTCTACAATGAGCAGTTCTTC. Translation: CSAISRDLYNEQFF.

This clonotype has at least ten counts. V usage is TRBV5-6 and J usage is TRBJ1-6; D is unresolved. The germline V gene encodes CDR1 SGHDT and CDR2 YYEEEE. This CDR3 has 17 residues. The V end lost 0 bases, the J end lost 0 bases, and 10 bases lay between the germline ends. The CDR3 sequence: CASSLGRVSSYNSPLHF. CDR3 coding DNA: TGTGCCAGCAGCTTGGGACGCGTAAGCTCCTATAATTCACCCCTCCACTTT.

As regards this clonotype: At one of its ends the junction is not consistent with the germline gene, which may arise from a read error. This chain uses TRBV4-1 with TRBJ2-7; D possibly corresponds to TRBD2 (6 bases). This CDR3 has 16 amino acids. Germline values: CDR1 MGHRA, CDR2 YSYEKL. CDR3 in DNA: TGCGCCAGCATCCAAGCTGCGGGACTGAGGTCCTACGAGCAGTACTTC. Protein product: CASIQAAGLRSYEQYF.

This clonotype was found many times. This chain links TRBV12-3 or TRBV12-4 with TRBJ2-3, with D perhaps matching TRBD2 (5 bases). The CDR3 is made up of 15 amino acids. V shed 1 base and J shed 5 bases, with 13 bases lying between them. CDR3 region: CASSLVWLAGDTQYF. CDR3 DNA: TGTGCCAGCAGTTTAGTCTGGCTAGCTGGAGATACGCAGTATTTT.

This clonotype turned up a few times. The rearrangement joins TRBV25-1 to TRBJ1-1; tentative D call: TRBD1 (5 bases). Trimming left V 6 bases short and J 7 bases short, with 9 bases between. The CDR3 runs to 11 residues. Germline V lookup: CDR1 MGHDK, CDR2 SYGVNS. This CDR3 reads CASRTAFEAFF. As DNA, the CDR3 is TGTGCCAGCAGGACAGCATTTGAAGCTTTCTTT. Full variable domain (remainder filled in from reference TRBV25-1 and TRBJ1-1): EADIYQTPRYLVIGTGKKITLECSQTMGHDKMYWYQQDPGMELHLIHYSYGVNSTEKGDLSSESTVSRIRTEHFPLTLESARPSHTSQYLCASRTAFEAFFGQGTRLTVV.

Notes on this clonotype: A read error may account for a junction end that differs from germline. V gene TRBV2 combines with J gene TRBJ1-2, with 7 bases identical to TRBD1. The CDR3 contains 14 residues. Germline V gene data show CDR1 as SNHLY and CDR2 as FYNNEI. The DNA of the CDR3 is TGTGCCAGCACCAGACAGGGAGCTAACTATGGCTGCACCTTC. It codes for CASTRQGANYGCTF.

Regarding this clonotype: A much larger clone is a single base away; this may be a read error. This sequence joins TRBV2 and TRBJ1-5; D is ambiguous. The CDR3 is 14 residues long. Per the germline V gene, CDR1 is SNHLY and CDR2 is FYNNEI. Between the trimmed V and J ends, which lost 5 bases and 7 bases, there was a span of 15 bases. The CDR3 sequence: CASSSRGSAQPQHF. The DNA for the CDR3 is TGTGCCAGCAGTTCTCGGGGTTCTGCCCAGCCCCAGCATTTT.

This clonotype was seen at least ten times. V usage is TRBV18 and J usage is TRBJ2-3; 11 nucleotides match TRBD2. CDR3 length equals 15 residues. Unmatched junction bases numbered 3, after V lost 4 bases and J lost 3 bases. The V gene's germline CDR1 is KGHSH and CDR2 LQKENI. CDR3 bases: TGTGCCAGCTCACTACGGACTAGCGGGACAGATACGCAGTATTTT. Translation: CASSLRTSGTDTQYF.

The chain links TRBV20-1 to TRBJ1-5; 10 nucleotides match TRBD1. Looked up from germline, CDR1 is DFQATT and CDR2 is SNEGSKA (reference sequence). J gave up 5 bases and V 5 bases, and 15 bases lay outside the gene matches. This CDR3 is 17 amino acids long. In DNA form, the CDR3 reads TGCAGTGCTTCTGCCGGGACAGGGGTAAGGAAGGATCAGCCCCAGCATTTT. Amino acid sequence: CSASAGTGVRKDQPQHF.

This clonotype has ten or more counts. The CDR3, as DNA: TGCAGCGTTCTACGGGACAGTGCCGGCTATGGCTACACCTTC. This codes for CSVLRDSAGYGYTF. The chain is built from TRBV29-1 and TRBJ1-2, with 7 bases identical to TRBD1. Germline V gene sequence: CDR1 SQVTM, CDR2 ANQGSEA. Trimming cost V 5 bases and J 4 bases; bases outside gene matches: 10. The CDR3 has 14 residues. The whole variable domain, filled in from reference TRBV29-1 and TRBJ1-2, reads SAVISQKPSRDICQRGTSLTIQCQVDSQVTMMFWYRQQPGQSLTLIATANQGSEATYESGFVIDKFPISRPNLTFSTLTVSNMSPEDSSIYLCSVLRDSAGYGYTFGSGTRLTVV.

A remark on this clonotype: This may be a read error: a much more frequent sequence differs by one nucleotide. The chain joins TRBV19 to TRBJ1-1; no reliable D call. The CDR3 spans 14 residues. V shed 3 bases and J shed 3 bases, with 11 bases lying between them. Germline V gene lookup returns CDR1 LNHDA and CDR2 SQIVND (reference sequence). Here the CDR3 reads CASSIAGIYTEAFF. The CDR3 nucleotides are TGTGCCAGTAGTATTGCGGGGATTTACACTGAAGCTTTCTTT.

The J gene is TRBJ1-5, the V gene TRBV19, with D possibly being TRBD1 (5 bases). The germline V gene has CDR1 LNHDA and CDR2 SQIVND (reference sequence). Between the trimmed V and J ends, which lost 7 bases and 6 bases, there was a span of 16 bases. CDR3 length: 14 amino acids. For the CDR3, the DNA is TGTGCCAGTAACAAGGTTCAGGGCACTCAGCCCCAGCATTTT. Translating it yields CASNKVQGTQPQHF.

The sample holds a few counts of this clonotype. In DNA form, the CDR3 reads TGTGCCAGCAGGTACTCGACAGGGAGGACGCAGTATTTT. Its protein product is CASRYSTGRTQYF. V usage is TRBV27 and J usage is TRBJ2-3; D is possibly TRBD1 (7 bases). This CDR3 is built from 13 residues. Germline assignment: CDR1 MNHEY and CDR2 SMNVEV (reference sequence). With 6 bases removed from V and 9 bases from J, the gap between germline ends came to 16 bases.

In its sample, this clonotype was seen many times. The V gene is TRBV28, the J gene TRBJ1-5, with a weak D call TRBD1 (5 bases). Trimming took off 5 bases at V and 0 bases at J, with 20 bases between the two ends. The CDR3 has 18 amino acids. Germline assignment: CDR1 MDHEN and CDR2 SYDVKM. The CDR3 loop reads CASSPDGGDRFSNQPQHF. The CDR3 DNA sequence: TGTGCCAGCAGTCCTGACGGAGGGGATAGATTTAGCAATCAGCCCCAGCATTTT.

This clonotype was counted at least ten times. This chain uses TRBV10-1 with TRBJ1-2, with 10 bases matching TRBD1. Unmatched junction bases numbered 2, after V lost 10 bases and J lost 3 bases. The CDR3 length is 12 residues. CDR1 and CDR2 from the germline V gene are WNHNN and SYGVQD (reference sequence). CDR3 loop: CAIGTGDYGYTF. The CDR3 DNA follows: TGCGCCATTGGGACAGGGGACTATGGCTACACCTTC.

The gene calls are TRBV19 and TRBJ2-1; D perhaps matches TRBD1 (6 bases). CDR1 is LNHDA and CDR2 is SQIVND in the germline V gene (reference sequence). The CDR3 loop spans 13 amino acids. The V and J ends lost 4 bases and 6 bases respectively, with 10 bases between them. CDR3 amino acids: CASSRPRGNEQFF. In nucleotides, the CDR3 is TGTGCCAGTAGTAGACCCAGGGGCAATGAGCAGTTCTTC. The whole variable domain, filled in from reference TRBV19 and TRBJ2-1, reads DGGITQSPKYLFRKEGQNVTLSCEQNLNHDAMYWYRQDPGQGLRLIYYSQIVNDFQKGDIAEGYSVSREKKESFPLTVTSAQKNPTAFYLCASSRPRGNEQFFGPGTRLTVL.

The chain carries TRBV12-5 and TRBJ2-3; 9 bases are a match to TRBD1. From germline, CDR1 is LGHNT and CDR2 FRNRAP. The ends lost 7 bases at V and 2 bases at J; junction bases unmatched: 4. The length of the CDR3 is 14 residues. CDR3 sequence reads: CASVRDRVTDTQYF. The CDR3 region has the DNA TGTGCTAGTGTCCGGGACAGGGTCACAGATACGCAGTATTTT.

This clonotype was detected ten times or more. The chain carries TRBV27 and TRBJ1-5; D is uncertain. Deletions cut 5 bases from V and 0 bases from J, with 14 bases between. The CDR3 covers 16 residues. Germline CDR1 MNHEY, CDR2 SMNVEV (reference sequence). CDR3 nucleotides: TGTGCCAGCAGTCCCGCCCTGGGGAATAGCAATCAGCCCCAGCATTTT. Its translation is CASSPALGNSNQPQHF.

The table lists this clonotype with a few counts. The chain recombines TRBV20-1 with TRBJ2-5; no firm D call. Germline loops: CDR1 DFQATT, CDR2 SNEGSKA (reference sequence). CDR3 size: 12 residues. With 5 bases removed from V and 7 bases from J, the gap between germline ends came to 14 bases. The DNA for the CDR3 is TGCAGTGCTCTCCGATCGGAACGGACCCAGTACTTC. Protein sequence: CSALRSERTQYF.

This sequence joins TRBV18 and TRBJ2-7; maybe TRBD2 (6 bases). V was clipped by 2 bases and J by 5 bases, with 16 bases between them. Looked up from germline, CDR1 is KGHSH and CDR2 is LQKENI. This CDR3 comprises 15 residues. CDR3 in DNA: TGTGCCAGCTCACCATCTTCCACCGGGGGTCACGAGCAGTACTTC. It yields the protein CASSPSSTGGHEQYF.

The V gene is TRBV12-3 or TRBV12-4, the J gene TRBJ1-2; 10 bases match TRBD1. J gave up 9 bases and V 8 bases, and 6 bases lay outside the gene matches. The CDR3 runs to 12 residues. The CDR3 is CASSRDRGRYTF. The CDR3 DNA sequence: TGTGCCAGCTCCCGGGACAGGGGTCGCTACACCTTC.

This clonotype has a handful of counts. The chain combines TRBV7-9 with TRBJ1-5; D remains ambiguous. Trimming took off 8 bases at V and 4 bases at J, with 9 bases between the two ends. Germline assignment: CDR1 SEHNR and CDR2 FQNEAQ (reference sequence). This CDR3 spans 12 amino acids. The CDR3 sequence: CASAFGNQPQHF. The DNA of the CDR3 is TGTGCCAGCGCTTTCGGGAATCAGCCCCAGCATTTT.

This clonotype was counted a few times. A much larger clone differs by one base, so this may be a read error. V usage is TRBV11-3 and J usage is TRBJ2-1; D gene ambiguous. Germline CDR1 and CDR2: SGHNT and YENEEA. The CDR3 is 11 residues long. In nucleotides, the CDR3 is TGTGCCAGCAGCTTCAGTAATGAGCGGTTCTTC. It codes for CASSFSNERFF.

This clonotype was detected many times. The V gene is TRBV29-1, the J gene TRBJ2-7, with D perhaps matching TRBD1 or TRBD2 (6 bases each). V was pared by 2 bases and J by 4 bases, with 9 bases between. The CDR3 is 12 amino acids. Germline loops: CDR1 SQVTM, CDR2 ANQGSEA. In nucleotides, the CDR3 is TGCAGCGTTGAACGGGGGCCGTACGAGCAGTACTTC. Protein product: CSVERGPYEQYF.

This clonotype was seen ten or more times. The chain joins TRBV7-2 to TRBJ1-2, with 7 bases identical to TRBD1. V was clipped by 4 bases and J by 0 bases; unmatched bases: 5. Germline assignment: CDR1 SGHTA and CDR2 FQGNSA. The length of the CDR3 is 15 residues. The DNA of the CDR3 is TGTGCCAGCAGCTCGCAGACAGGGTCTAACTATGGCTACACCTTC. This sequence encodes CASSSQTGSNYGYTF.